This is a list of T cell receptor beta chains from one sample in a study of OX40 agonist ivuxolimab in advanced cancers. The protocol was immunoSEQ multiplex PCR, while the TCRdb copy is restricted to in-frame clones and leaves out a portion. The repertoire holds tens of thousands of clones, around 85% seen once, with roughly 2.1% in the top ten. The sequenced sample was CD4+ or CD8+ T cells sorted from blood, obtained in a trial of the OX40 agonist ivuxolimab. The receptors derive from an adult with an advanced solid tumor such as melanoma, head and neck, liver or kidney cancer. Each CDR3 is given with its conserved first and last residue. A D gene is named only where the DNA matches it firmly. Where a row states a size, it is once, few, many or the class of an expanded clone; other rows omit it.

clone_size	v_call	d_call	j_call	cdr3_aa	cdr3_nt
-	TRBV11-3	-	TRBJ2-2	CASSYAWDTGELFF	TGTGCCAGCAGCTACGCATGGGACACCGGGGAGCTGTTTTTT
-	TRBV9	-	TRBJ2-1	CASSVGLSYNEQFF	TGTGCCAGCAGCGTAGGCCTGTCATACAATGAGCAGTTCTTC
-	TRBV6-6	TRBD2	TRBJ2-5	CASSYEGSGGTQYF	TGTGCCAGCAGTTACGAGGGTTCGGGGGGGACCCAGTACTTC
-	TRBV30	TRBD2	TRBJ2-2	CAWSAAGGATGELFF	TGTGCCTGGAGTGCAGCGGGAGGGGCCACCGGGGAGCTGTTTTTT
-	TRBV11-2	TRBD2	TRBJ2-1	CASSHPPAGDLINEQFF	TGTGCCAGCAGCCACCCACCAGCGGGAGATTTAATTAATGAGCAGTTCTTC
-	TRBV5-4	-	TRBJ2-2	CASSQFGPGELFF	TGTGCCAGCAGCCAGTTCGGCCCCGGGGAGCTGTTTTTT
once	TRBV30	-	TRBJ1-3	CAWYHRGSGNTIYF	TGTGCCTGGTACCATCGGGGCTCTGGAAACACCATATATTTT
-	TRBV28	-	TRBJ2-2	CASSPQVPELFF	TGTGCCAGCAGTCCCCAGGTTCCAGAGCTGTTTTTT
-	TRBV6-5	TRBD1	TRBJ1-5	CASSATGSNQPQHF	TGTGCCAGCAGCGCGACAGGGTCCAATCAGCCCCAGCATTTT
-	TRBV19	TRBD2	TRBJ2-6	CASSMGGGVIGANVLTF	TGTGCCAGTAGTATGGGGGGAGGGGTCATAGGGGCCAACGTCCTGACTTTC
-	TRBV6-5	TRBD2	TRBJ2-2	CASSWEGTGELFF	TGTGCCAGCAGTTGGGAGGGGACCGGGGAGCTGTTTTTT